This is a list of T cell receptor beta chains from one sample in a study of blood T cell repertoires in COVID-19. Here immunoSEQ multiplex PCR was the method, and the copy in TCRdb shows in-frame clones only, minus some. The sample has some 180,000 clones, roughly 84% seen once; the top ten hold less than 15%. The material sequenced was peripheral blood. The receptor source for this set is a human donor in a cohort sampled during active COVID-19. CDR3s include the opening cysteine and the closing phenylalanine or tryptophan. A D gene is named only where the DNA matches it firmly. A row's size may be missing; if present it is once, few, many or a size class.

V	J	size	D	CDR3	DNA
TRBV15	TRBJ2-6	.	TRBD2	CATSRASTSGRYSGANVLTF	TGTGCCACCAGCAGAGCGTCGACTAGCGGGAGATACTCTGGGGCCAACGTCCTGACTTTC
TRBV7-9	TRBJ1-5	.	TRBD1	CASSFSSKPGQGRQPQHF	TGTGCCAGCAGCTTTTCCTCAAAGCCGGGACAGGGACGTCAGCCCCAGCATTTT
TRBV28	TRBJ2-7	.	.	CASSSGPGYYEQYF	TGTGCCAGCAGTTCCGGTCCGGGATACTACGAGCAGTACTTC
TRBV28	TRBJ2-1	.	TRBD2	CASSPLGAGVDNEQFF	TGTGCCAGCAGCCCACTGGGAGCGGGAGTCGACAATGAGCAGTTCTTC
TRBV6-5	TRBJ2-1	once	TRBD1	CASLSGTGRFNEQFF	TGTGCCAGCCTTTCAGGGACAGGGCGGTTCAATGAGCAGTTCTTC
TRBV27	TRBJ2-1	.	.	CASSLSGLAGPHNEQFF	TGTGCCAGCAGTTTATCGGGTCTAGCAGGACCTCACAATGAGCAGTTCTTC
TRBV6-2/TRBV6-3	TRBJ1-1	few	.	CASSLLLNTEAFF	TGTGCCAGCAGCTTACTCCTGAACACTGAAGCTTTCTTT
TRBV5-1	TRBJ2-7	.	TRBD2	CASSRVASGVEEQYF	TGCGCCAGCAGCCGGGTGGCTAGCGGGGTTGAGGAGCAGTACTTC
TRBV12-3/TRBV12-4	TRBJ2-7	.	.	CASSAQGTHEQYF	TGTGCCAGCAGTGCCCAGGGGACCCACGAGCAGTACTTC
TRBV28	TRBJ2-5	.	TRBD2	CASSFRWGYSGSIGTQYF	TGTGCCAGCAGTTTCCGCTGGGGGTATAGCGGGAGTATAGGGACCCAGTACTTC
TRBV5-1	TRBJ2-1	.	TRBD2	CASSVQGTSGSYNEQFF	TGCGCCAGCAGCGTCCAGGGGACTAGCGGGTCCTACAATGAGCAGTTCTTC
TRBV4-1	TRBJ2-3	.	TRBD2	CASSQEGLAGVGDTQYF	TGCGCCAGCAGCCAAGAGGGACTAGCGGGAGTTGGGGATACGCAGTATTTT
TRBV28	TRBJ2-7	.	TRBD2	CASSSWTSGIYEQYF	TGTGCCAGCAGTTCGTGGACTAGCGGGATCTACGAGCAGTACTTC
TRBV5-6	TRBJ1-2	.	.	CASSLRGYGYTF	TGTGCCAGCAGCCTCAGGGGCTATGGCTACACCTTC
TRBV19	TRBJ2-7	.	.	CASSIQGGYEQYF	TGTGCCAGTAGTATACAGGGTGGCTACGAGCAGTACTTC
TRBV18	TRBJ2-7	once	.	CASSPPGASYEQYF	TGTGCCAGCTCACCACCCGGAGCCTCCTACGAGCAGTACTTC
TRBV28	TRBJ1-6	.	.	CASSLGGYRSPLHF	TGTGCCAGCAGTTTAGGGGGCTACAGGTCACCCCTCCACTTT
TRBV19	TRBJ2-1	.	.	CASSTRLFSSYNEQFF	TGTGCCAGTAGTACGCGACTGTTCAGCTCCTACAATGAGCAGTTCTTC
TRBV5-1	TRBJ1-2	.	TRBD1	CASRGQAYGYTF	TGCGCCAGCAGGGGACAGGCCTATGGCTACACCTTC
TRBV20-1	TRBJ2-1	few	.	CSASYRDGYNEQFF	TGCAGTGCTAGTTACCGGGATGGATACAATGAGCAGTTCTTC
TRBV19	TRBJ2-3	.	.	CASSIVSGLTDTQYF	TGTGCCAGTAGTATAGTCAGCGGGTTAACAGATACGCAGTATTTT
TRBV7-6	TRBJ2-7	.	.	CASSLGPVGGTEQYF	TGTGCCAGCAGCTTAGGGCCGGTCGGCGGAACCGAGCAGTACTTC
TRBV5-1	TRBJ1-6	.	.	CASSVRDTYSPLHF	TGCGCCAGCAGCGTCCGGGACACTTATTCACCCCTCCACTTT
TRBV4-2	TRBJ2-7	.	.	CASSQAPDSTYEQYF	TGTGCCAGCAGCCAAGCGCCGGACAGCACCTACGAGCAGTACTTC
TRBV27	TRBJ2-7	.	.	CASSYLSGTIHEQYF	TGTGCCAGCAGTTACTTATCCGGGACAATTCACGAGCAGTACTTC
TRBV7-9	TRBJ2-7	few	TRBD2	CASSGRGEQYF	TGTGCCAGCAGCGGGCGGGGGGAGCAGTACTTC
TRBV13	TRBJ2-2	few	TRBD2	CASSFYPNALAGAESTGELFF	TGTGCCAGCAGCTTCTATCCTAACGCCCTAGCGGGAGCGGAGAGCACCGGGGAGCTGTTTTTT
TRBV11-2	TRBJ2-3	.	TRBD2	CASSLETAGGGDTQYF	TGTGCCAGCAGCTTAGAGACAGCGGGGGGCGGGGATACGCAGTATTTT
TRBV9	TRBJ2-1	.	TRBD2	CASSATSGDYNEQFF	TGTGCCAGCAGCGCGACTAGCGGGGACTACAATGAGCAGTTCTTC
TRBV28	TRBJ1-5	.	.	CASSLYRIGQPQHF	TGTGCCAGCAGTTTATACAGGATAGGTCAGCCCCAGCATTTT
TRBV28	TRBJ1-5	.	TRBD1	CASSLLTQGGNQPQHF	TGTGCCAGCAGTTTGCTCACTCAGGGGGGCAATCAGCCCCAGCATTTT
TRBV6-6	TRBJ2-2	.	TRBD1	CASSPEWTGGILNTGELFF	TGTGCCAGCAGTCCCGAATGGACAGGGGGGATCCTTAACACCGGGGAGCTGTTTTTT
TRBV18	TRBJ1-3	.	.	CASSHGTPSSGNTIYF	TGTGCCAGCTCCCATGGGACTCCGAGCTCTGGAAACACCATATATTTT
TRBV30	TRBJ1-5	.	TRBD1	CAWSDGTGINQPQHF	TGTGCCTGGAGTGACGGGACAGGGATTAATCAGCCCCAGCATTTT
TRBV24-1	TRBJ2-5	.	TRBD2	CATSERGSSRDQYF	TGTGCCACCAGTGAACGCGGGAGCAGCCGAGACCAGTACTTC
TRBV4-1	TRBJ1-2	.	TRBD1	CASSQPRDRGGGGYTF	TGCGCCAGCAGCCAGCCTAGGGACAGGGGGGGCGGTGGCTACACCTTC
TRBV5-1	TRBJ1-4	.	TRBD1	CASSLVTGGRVEGEKLFF	TGCGCCAGCAGCTTAGTGACAGGGGGACGAGTTGAAGGCGAAAAACTGTTTTTT
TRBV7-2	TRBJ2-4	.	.	CASSRNSGAKNIQYF	TGTGCCAGCAGTCGAAACTCAGGGGCCAAAAACATTCAGTACTTC
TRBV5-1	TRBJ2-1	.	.	CASKSGRNEQFF	TGCGCCAGCAAATCTGGGCGCAATGAGCAGTTCTTC
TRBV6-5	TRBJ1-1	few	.	CASSYSTEGTSEAFF	TGTGCCAGCAGTTACTCAACAGAGGGTACTTCTGAAGCTTTCTTT